Listed here are 10 T cell receptor beta chains from one sample, sequenced in a study of cytomegalovirus exposure and HLA in healthy donors. This PCR relied on a set of 60 Vbeta primers and 13 Jbeta primers. Using immunoSEQ multiplex PCR, the repertoire was profiled, and TCRdb retains in-frame clones only, with some absent. The data contain around 180,000 clones, about 65% of them singletons. The sequenced sample was PBMCs. These receptors originate from a girl aged 5-17 years in good health and CMV-seronegative.

This chain connects TRBV13 to TRBJ1-2; 9 nucleotides match TRBD1. Germline CDR1 PRHDT, CDR2 FYEKMQ (reference sequence). V trimming: 5 bases; J trimming: 3 bases; junction bases outside the gene matches: 4. The CDR3 runs 14 residues. The CDR3 coding sequence is TGTGCCAGCAGCCGGGACAGGGACGACTATGGCTACACCTTC. Its protein product is CASSRDRDDYGYTF.

The CDR3 bases are TGTGCCAGCAGTGGTCTAAGTGGGGCCATAGATACGCAGTATTTT. This encodes CASSGLSGAIDTQYF. This chain links TRBV6-1 with TRBJ2-3, with D tentatively TRBD1 (5 bases). V was trimmed by 4 bases and J by 5 bases, leaving 16 bases between them. The CDR3 is 15 amino acids. Germline CDR1 and CDR2: MNHNS and SASEGT.

A single count supports this clone. The chain recombines TRBV14 with TRBJ1-6; D might be TRBD1 (5 bases). Germline CDR1 and CDR2: SGHDN and FVKESK. Trimming shortened V by 2 bases and J by 0 bases, and 8 bases separated the two germline ends. The CDR3 has 16 amino acids. CDR3 DNA: TGTGCCAGCAGCCAAACGGGGGGCTCCTATAATTCACCCCTCCACTTT. Translating it yields CASSQTGGSYNSPLHF.

The genes are TRBV2 and TRBJ2-2; D ambiguous. This CDR3 has 13 amino acids. CDR1 and CDR2 from the germline V gene are SNHLY and FYNNEI. The ends were cut back, 6 bases at V and 3 bases at J, with 8 bases in the middle. The CDR3 protein is CASRLSDTGELFF. DNA of the CDR3: TGTGCCAGCAGGCTCTCAGACACCGGGGAGCTGTTTTTT.

V usage is TRBV5-1 and J usage is TRBJ2-3, with 8 bases matching TRBD2. The J segment lost 7 bases and the V segment lost 2 bases, leaving 9 bases of the junction unmatched. The germline V gene has CDR1 SGHRS and CDR2 YFSETQ. The CDR3 contains 15 residues. The CDR3 bases are TGCGCCAGCAGCTTTCCTAGCGGGTCACGACATACGCAGTATTTT. Encoded protein: CASSFPSGSRHTQYF. Together with reference TRBV5-1 and TRBJ2-3, the CDR3 gives the full variable domain: KAGVTQTPRYLIKTRGQQVTLSCSPISGHRSVSWYQQTPGQGLQFLFEYFSETQRNKGNFPGRFSGRQFSNSRSEMNVSTLELGDSALYLCASSFPSGSRHTQYFGPGTRLTVL.

The V call is TRBV5-1, the J call TRBJ2-3, with D tentatively TRBD1 (6 bases). The germline CDR1 and CDR2 sequences are SGHRS and YFSETQ. V lost 3 bases and J 5 bases, leaving 13 bases between the germline ends. The CDR3 totals 14 residues. Here the CDR3 DNA reads TGCGCCAGCAGCTCGTTACAGGGCTTAGATACGCAGTATTTT. As protein: CASSSLQGLDTQYF.

The rearrangement links TRBV5-8 to TRBJ1-3; 7 nucleotides match TRBD1. Losses at the gene ends were 4 bases for V and 0 bases for J; bases not matched to a gene: 4. CDR1 is SGHTS, CDR2 YDEGEE, per germline. This CDR3 contains 15 residues. CDR3 DNA: TGTGCCAGCAGCGCGGGACAGAACTCTGGAAACACCATATATTTT. Translated: CASSAGQNSGNTIYF.

This chain uses TRBV5-1 with TRBJ2-5; 7 bases align to TRBD2. Looked up from germline, CDR1 is SGHRS and CDR2 is YFSETQ. V trimming: 3 bases; J trimming: 2 bases; junction bases outside the gene matches: 4. The CDR3 has 14 amino acids. As DNA, the CDR3 is TGCGCCAGCAGCTCGGGGGGTATTCAAGAGACCCAGTACTTC. Protein product: CASSSGGIQETQYF. Supplemented by reference TRBV5-1 and TRBJ2-5, the full variable domain reads KAGVTQTPRYLIKTRGQQVTLSCSPISGHRSVSWYQQTPGQGLQFLFEYFSETQRNKGNFPGRFSGRQFSNSRSEMNVSTLELGDSALYLCASSSGGIQETQYFGPGTRLLVL.

The chain uses TRBV18 and TRBJ2-7; weak D call: TRBD1 (5 bases). In germline, CDR1 is KGHSH, CDR2 LQKENI. The CDR3 consists of 14 residues. With 2 bases removed from V and 0 bases from J, the gap between germline ends came to 8 bases. The CDR3 loop is CASSPGAASYEQYF. Written as DNA, the CDR3 is TGTGCCAGCTCACCAGGGGCGGCCTCCTACGAGCAGTACTTC.

J is TRBJ2-5 and V is TRBV5-1; 7 bases align to TRBD1. V lost 4 bases to trimming and J lost 3 bases; unmatched junction nucleotides: 6. The CDR3 is 14 residues long. CDR1 and CDR2 (germline): SGHRS, YFSETQ. This CDR3 is CASSLTGDKETQYF. CDR3 nucleotides: TGCGCCAGCAGCCTCACAGGGGACAAAGAGACCCAGTACTTC.